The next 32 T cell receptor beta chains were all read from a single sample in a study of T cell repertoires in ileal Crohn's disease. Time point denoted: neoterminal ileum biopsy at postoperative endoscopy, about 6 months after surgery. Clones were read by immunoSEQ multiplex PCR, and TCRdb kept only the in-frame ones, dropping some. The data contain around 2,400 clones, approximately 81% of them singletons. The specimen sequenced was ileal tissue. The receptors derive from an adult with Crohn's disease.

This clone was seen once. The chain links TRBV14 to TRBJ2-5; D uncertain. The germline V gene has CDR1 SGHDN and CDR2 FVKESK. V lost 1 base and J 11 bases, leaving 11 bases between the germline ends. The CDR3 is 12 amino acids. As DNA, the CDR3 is TGTGCCAGCAGCCAAGGCGGCCCGCTACAGTACTTC. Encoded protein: CASSQGGPLQYF.

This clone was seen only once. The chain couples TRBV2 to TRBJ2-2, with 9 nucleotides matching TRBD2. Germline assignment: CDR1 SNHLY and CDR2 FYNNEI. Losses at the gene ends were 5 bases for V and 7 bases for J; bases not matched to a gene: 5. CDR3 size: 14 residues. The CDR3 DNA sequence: TGTGCCAGCAGTAGCGGGAGGCTTGGCGGGGAGCTGTTTTTT. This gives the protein CASSSGRLGGELFF.

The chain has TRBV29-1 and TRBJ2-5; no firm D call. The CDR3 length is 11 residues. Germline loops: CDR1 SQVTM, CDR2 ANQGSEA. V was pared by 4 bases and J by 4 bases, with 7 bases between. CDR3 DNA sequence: TGCAGCGTTGCCTGGAGAGAGACCCAGTACTTC. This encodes CSVAWRETQYF.

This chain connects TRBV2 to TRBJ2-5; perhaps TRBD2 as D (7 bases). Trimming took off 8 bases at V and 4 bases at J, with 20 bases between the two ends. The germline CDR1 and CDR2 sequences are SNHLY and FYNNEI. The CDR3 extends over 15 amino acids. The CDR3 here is CASARGGGTGETQYF. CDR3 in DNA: TGTGCCAGCGCACGAGGGGGGGGGACGGGAGAGACCCAGTACTTC.

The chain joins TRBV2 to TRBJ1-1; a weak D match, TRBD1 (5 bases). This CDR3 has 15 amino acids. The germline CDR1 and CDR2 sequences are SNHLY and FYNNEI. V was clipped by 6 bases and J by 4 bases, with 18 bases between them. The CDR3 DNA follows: TGTGCCAGCAGCCCCATCAGTTCGGGGGGCACTGAAGCTTTCTTT. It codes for CASSPISSGGTEAFF.

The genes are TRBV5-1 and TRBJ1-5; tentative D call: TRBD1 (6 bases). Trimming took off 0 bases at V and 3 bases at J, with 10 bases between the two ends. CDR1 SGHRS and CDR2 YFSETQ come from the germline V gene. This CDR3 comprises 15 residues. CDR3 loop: CASSLDGQPNQPQHF. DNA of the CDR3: TGCGCCAGCAGCTTGGACGGACAGCCCAATCAGCCCCAGCATTTT.

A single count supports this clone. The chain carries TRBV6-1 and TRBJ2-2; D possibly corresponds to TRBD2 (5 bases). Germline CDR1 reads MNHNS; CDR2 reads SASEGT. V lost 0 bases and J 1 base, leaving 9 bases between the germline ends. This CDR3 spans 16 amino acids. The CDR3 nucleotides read TGTGCCAGCAGTGAAGCGCTAGCAGGGAACACCGGGGAGCTGTTTTTT. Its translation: CASSEALAGNTGELFF.

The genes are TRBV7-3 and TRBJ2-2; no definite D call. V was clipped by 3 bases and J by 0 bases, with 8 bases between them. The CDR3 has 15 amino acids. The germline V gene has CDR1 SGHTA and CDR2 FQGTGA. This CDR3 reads CASSFTTANTGELFF. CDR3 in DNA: TGTGCCAGCAGCTTTACTACCGCGAACACCGGGGAGCTGTTTTTT.

In DNA form, the CDR3 reads TGTGCCAGCAGTCCGATGGGACAGGTTTCCTACGAGCAGTACTTC. It is translated as CASSPMGQVSYEQYF. This chain uses TRBV6-1 with TRBJ2-7, with 8 nucleotides matching TRBD1. The germline V gene has CDR1 MNHNS and CDR2 SASEGT. The V gene end was trimmed by 5 bases and the J gene end by 1 base; junction bases not matched to a gene: 7. The CDR3 length is 15 residues.

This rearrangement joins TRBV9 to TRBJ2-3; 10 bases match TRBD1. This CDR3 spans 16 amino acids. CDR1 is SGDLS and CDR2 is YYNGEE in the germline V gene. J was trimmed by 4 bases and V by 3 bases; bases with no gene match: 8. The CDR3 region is CASSATDRGFSDTQYF. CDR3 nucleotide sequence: TGTGCCAGCAGCGCTACGGACAGGGGGTTTTCAGATACGCAGTATTTT.

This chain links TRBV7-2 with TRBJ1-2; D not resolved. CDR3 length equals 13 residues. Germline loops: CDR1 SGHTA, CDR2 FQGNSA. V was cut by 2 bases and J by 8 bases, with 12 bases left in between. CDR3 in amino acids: CASSLMGSRGYTF. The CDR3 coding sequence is TGTGCCAGCAGCTTAATGGGGAGTAGGGGCTACACCTTC.

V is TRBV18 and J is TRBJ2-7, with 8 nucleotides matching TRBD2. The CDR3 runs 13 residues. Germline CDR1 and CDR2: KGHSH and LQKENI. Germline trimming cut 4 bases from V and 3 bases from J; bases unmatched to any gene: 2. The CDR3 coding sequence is TGTGCCAGCTCACGTGGGACTAGCTACGAGCAGTACTTC. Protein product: CASSRGTSYEQYF.

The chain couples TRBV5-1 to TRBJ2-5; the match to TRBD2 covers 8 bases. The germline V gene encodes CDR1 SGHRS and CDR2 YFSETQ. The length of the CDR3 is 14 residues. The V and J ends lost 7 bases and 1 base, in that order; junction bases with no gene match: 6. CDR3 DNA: TGCGCCAGCCGCCCCAGCGGGAGCCAAGAGACCCAGTACTTC. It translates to CASRPSGSQETQYF.

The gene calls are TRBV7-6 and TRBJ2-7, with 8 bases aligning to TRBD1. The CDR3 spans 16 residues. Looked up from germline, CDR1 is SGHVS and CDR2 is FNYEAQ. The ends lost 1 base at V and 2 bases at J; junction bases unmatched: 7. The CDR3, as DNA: TGTGCCAGCAGCTTAGGGTTTCGACAGGGGCCCTACGAGCAGTACTTC. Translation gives CASSLGFRQGPYEQYF.

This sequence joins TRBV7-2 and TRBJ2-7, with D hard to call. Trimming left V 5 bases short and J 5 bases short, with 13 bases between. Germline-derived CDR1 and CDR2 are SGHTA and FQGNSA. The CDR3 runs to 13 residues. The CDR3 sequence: CASSRSWVDEQYF. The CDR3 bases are TGTGCCAGCAGCCGGAGTTGGGTCGACGAGCAGTACTTC.

The CDR3 DNA reads as TGCGCCAGCAGCTTGGTACAGTTGAACACTGAAGCTTTCTTT. This codes for CASSLVQLNTEAFF. The gene calls are TRBV5-1 and TRBJ1-1; D remains unclear. With 0 bases removed from V and 0 bases from J, the gap between germline ends came to 6 bases. The CDR3 has 14 residues. CDR1 is SGHRS and CDR2 is YFSETQ in the germline V gene.

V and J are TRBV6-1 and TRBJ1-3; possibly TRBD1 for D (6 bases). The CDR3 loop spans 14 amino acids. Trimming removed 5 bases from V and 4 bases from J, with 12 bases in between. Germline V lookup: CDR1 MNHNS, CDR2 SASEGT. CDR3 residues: CASSSRGGGNTIYF. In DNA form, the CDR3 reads TGTGCCAGCAGTTCCCGGGGGGGCGGAAACACCATATATTTT.

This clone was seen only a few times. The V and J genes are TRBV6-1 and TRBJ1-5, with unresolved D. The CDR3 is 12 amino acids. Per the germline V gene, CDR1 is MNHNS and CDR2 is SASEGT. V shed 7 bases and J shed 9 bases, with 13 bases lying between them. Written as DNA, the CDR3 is TGTGCCAGCAAAGCCGGTGCTGGGCCCCAGCATTTT. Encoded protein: CASKAGAGPQHF.

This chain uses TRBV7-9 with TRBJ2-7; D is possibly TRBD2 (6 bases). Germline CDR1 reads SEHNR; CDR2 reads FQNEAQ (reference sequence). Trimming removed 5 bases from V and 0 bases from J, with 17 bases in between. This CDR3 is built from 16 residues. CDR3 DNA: TGTGCCAGCAGCCCAGGGTTTCGGGGGAACTCCTACGAGCAGTACTTC. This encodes CASSPGFRGNSYEQYF.

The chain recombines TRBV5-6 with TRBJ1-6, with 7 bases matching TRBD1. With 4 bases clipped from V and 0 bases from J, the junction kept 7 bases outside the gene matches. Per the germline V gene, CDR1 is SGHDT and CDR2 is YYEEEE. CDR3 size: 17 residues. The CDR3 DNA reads TGTGCCAGCAGCGGAGGGACAGCGTTCTCCTATAATTCACCCCTCCACTTT. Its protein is CASSGGTAFSYNSPLHF.

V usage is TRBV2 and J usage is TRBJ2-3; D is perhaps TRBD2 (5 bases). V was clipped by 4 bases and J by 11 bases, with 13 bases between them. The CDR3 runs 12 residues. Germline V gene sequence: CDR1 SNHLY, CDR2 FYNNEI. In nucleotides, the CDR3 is TGTGCCAGCAGTGGGGTGGTGGCGGGGCAGTATTTT. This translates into CASSGVVAGQYF. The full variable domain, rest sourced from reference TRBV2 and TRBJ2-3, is EPEVTQTPSHQVTQMGQEVILRCVPISNHLYFYWYRQILGQKVEFLVSFYNNEISEKSEIFDDQFSVERPDGSNFTLKIRSTKLEDSAMYFCASSGVVAGQYFGPGTRLTVL.

The CDR3 loop is CASSLDGEGNEKLFF. The DNA for the CDR3 is TGTGCCAGCAGCTTAGATGGGGAGGGGAATGAAAAACTGTTTTTT. The V call is TRBV11-2, the J call TRBJ1-4; D might be TRBD1 (5 bases). The V gene lost 0 bases and the J gene lost 5 bases, with 10 bases spanning the gap. The CDR3 is made up of 15 amino acids. Germline V gene data show CDR1 as SGHAT and CDR2 as FQNNGV.

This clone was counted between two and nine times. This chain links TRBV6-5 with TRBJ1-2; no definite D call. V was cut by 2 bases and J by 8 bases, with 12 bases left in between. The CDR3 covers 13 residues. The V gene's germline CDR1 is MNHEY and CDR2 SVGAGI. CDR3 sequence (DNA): TGTGCCAGCAGTTACGAGGCAGCGAGGGGCTACACCTTC. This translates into CASSYEAARGYTF.

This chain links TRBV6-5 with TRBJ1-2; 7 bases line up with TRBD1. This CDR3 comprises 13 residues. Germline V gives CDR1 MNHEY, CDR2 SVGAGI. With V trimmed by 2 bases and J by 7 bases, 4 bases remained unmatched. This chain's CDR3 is CASSYQGDFGYTF. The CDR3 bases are TGTGCCAGCAGTTACCAGGGGGACTTTGGCTACACCTTC.

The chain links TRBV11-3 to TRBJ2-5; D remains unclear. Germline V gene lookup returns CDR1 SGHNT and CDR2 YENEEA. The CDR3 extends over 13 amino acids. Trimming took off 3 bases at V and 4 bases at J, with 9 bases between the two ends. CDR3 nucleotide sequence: TGTGCCAGCAGCTTCAGTCAACGAGAGACCCAGTACTTC. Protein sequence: CASSFSQRETQYF.

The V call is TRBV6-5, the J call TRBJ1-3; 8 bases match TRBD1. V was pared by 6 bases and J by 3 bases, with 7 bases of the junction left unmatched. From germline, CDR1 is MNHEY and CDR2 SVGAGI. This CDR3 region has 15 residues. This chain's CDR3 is CASSLQGARGNTIYF. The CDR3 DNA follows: TGTGCCAGCAGCCTCCAGGGGGCGCGTGGAAACACCATATATTTT.

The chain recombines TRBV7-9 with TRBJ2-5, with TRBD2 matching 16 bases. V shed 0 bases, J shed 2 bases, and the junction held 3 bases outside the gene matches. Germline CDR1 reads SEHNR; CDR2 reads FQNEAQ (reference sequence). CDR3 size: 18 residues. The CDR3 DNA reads TGTGCCAGCAGCTTAGCGGGACTAGCGGGAGGGCCACAAGAGACCCAGTACTTC. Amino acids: CASSLAGLAGGPQETQYF.

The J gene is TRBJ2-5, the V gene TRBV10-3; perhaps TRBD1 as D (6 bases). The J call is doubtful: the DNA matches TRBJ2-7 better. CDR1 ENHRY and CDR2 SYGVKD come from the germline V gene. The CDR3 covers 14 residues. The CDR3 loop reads CAISETRDTYEQYF. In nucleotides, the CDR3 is TGTGCCATCAGTGAGACACGGGACACCTACGAGCAGTACTTC.

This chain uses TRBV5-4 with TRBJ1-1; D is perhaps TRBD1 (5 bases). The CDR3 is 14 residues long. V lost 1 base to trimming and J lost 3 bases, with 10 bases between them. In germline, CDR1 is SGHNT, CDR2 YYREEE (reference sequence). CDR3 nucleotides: TGTGCCAGCAGCTTGAATTGGGGGGACACTGAAGCTTTCTTT. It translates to CASSLNWGDTEAFF.

In DNA, the CDR3 is TGTGCCAGCAGCTTGGGAAGGAGAACCGGGGAGCTGTTTTTT. Its translation: CASSLGRRTGELFF. The chain has TRBV5-4 and TRBJ2-2; D is undetermined. Germline CDR1 and CDR2: SGHNT and YYREEE (reference sequence). Deletions cut 0 bases from V and 5 bases from J, with 8 bases between. The CDR3 has 14 residues. Together with reference TRBV5-4 and TRBJ2-2, the CDR3 gives the full variable domain: ETGVTQSPTHLIKTRGQQVTLRCSSQSGHNTVSWYQQALGQGPQFIFQYYREEENGRGNFPPRFSGLQFPNYSSELNVNALELDDSALYLCASSLGRRTGELFFGEGSRLTVL.

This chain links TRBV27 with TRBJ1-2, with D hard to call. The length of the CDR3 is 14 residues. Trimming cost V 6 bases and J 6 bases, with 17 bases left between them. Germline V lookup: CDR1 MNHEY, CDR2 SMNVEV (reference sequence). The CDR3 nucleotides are TGTGCCAGCAGCCCGGCGGGCAGGACCAATGGCTACACCTTC. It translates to CASSPAGRTNGYTF.

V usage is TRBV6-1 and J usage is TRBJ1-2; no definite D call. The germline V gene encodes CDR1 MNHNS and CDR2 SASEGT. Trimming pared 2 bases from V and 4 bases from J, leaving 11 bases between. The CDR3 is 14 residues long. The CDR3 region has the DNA TGTGCCAGCAGTGAAAGTGGGCAGTCCTATGGCTACACCTTC. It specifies CASSESGQSYGYTF.